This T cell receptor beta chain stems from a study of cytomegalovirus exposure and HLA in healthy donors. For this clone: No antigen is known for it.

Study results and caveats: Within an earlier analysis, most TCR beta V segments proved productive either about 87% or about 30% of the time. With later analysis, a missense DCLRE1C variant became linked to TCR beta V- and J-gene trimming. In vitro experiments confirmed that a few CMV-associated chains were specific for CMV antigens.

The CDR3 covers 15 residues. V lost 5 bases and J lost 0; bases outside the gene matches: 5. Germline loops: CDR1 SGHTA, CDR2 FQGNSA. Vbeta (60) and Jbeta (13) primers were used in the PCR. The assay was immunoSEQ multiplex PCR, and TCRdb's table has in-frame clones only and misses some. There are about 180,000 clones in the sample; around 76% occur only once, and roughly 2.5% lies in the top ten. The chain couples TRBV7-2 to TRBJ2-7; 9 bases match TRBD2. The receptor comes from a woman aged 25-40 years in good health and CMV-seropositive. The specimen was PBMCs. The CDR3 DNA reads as TGTGCCAGCAGCGCAAGCGGGGGGCGCTCCTACGAGCAGTACTTC. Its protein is CASSASGGRSYEQYF.